Listed below are T cell receptor beta chains from one sample, sequenced in a study of CD8+ T cells in alopecia areata. TCRdb's copy holds only in-frame clones and misses some; the assay was immunoSEQ multiplex PCR. Of under 150,000 clones listed, roughly three fifths are singletons. Sample: CD4+ T cells sorted from blood, taken at week 24, from a patient treated with tofacitinib. These receptors were obtained from a human donor with alopecia areata. Both conserved end residues are trimmed from each CDR3.

V	CDR3
TRBV5-1	ASSLRTSGGETQY
TRBV7-2	ASSFTPGAGYGYT
TRBV4-1	ASSSPARRGQY
TRBV5-1	ASSLDGTDDYGYT
TRBV29-1	SAGTGGTEAF
TRBV7-9	ASSRSGEDQH
TRBV7-8	ASSFSTDPDSPLH
TRBV7-9	ASSSAPGLGNIQY
TRBV5-1	ASSLSGHLEAF
TRBV7-2	ASSPRGWTGEELF
TRBV30	AWSRWDTEAF
TRBV2	ATGRRVYGYT
TRBV29-1	SVEGRGTEAF
TRBV5-1	ASSLVPGQGEEQY
TRBV30	AWRERQGTPLH
TRBV4-3	ASSLSRVSSNEQF
TRBV25-1	ASSEAGPVFTEAF
TRBV10-3	AITPGPRSNYEQY
TRBV30	AWSVSSPLH
TRBV20-1	SARTSPLH
TRBV30	AWSPHPNEKLF
TRBV29-1	SVAEVQETQY
TRBV7-9	ASSFGGLNTEAF
TRBV5-4	ASSLRRDTGELF
TRBV7-8	ASSFWDIAKTNYGYT
TRBV7-9	ASSRGQGNTEAF
TRBV30	ALSLGRSF
TRBV11-2	ASRRTGLIDGANVLT
TRBV4-3	ASSPTSGQETQY
TRBV30	AWSGSRTSSYNEQF
TRBV5-1	ASSLSAGTEQY
TRBV30	AWRQGISYEQY
TRBV12-5	ASGLDHEQY
TRBV2	ASSEAAALH
TRBV2	ASSDMGVRNSPLH
TRBV7-9	ASSNKGAQPQH
TRBV9	ASSVGGAGNEQF
TRBV29-1	SGYGTVNTGELF
TRBV4-1	ASSQGATLAKNIQY
TRBV30	AWSVKGRVYEQY
TRBV5-4	ASSLDSDTQY
TRBV19	ASFSGGGAAGELF
TRBV30	AWGPGSNQPQH
TRBV19	ASTGGTDFQPQH
TRBV7-2	ASSLRGSKNIQY
TRBV12-5	ASGLKRSSGVITGELF
TRBV29-1	SVRQGLNGYT
TRBV7-6	ASSTQRGPQETQY
TRBV9	ASSVEGSGELF
TRBV30	AWSVLGNQPQH
TRBV7-2	ASRQGGETQY
TRBV30	AWRRTQNTEAF
TRBV30	AWSRELNTGELF
TRBV7-9	ASSVSLGMKTQY
TRBV27	ASSRSGAYGYT
TRBV12-5	ASGQIKTSNSKETQY
TRBV29-1	SVGRTSGGVGELF